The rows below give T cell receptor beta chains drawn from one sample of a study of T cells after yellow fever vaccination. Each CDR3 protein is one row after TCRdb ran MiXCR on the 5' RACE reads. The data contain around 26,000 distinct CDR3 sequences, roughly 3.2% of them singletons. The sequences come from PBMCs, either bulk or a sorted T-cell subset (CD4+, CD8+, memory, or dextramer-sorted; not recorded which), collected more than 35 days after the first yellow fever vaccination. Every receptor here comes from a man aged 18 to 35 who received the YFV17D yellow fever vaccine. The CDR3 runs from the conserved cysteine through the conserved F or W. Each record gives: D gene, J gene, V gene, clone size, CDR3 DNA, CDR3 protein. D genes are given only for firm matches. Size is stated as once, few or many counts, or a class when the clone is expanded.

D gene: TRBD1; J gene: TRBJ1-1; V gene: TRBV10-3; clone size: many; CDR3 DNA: TGTGCCATCAGTGAGGGACAGGGGCGGGGTGAAGCTTTCTTT; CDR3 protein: CAISEGQGRGEAFF
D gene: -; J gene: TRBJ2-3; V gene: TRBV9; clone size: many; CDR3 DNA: TGTGCCAGCAGCCCCCGAGTCGGGGCGAGGGAAGATACGCAGTATTTT; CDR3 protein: CASSPRVGAREDTQYF
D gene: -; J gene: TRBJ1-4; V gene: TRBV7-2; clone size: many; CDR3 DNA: TGTGCCAGCAGCTGGAGAGCGGCAACTAATGAAAAACTGTTTTTT; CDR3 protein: CASSWRAATNEKLFF
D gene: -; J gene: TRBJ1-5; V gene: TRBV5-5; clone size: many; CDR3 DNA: TGTGCCAGCAGCTTGCTGTACGGGATAGGTGTGGGCAATCAGCCCCAGCATTTT; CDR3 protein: CASSLLYGIGVGNQPQHF
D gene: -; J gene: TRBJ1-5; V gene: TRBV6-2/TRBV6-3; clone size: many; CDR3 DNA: TGTGCCAGCAGTCCAGACGGATACAATCAGCCCCAGCATTTT; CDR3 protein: CASSPDGYNQPQHF
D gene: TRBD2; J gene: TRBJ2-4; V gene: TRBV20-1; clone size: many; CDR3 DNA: TGCAGTGCTAGGGTACTAGCGGGGGGCAAAAACATTCAGTACTTC; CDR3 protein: CSARVLAGGKNIQYF
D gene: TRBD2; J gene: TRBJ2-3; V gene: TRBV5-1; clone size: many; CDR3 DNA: TGCGCCAGCAGCCATGGCGAGCGGGGGGCAGATACGCAGTATTTT; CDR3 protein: CASSHGERGADTQYF
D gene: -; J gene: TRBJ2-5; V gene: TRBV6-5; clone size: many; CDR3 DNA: TGTGCCAGCAGTTTTGGACAGCGAGAGACCCAGTACTTC; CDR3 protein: CASSFGQRETQYF
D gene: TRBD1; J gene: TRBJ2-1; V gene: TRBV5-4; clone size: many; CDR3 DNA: TGTGCCAGCAGTACGGGACAGGGCGATAATGAGCAGTTCTTC; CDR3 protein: CASSTGQGDNEQFF
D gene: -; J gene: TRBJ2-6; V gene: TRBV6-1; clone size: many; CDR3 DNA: TGTGCCAGCAGCCTAACTAGTACTGGGGCCAACGTCCTGACTTTC; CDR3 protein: CASSLTSTGANVLTF
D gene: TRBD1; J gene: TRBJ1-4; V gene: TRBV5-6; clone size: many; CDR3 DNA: TGTGCCAGCAGCTCACCCGGGACAGGGTCTGAAAAACTGTTTTTT; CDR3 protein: CASSSPGTGSEKLFF
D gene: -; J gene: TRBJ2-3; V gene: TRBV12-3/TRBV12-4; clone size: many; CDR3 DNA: TGTGCCAGCACCATACCTTCCGCCGGGCTTGGGCAGTATTTT; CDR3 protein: CASTIPSAGLGQYF
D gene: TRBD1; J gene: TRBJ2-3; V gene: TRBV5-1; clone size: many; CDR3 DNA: TGCGCCAGCAGCAAGGACAGGGAAACAGATACGCAGTATTTT; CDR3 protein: CASSKDRETDTQYF
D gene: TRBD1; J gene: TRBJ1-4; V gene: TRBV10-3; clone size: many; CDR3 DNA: TGTGCCATCAGTGAACAGGGGAGTTCTGAAAAACTGTTTTTT; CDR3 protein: CAISEQGSSEKLFF
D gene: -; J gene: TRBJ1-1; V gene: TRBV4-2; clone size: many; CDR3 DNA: TGTGCCAGCAGCCAAGATCGGGTTTGGACTGAAGCTTTCTTT; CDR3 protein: CASSQDRVWTEAFF
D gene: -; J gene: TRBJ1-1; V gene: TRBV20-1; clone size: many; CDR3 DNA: TGCAGTGCTAGAGGAGAGGGGACGACTGAAGCTTTCTTT; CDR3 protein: CSARGEGTTEAFF
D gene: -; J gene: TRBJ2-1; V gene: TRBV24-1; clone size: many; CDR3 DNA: TGTGCCACCAGTGATTTTCCGTCAGGGATCAATGAGCAGTTCTTC; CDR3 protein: CATSDFPSGINEQFF
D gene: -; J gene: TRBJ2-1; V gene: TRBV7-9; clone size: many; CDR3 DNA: TGTGCCAGCAGTATCGCCCGGGACGGATACAATGAGCAGTTCTTC; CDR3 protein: CASSIARDGYNEQFF
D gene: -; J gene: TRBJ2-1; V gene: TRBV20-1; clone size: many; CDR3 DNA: TGCAGTGCTAGAGATTACGGTAGCAGGAGCTCCTACAATGAGCAGTTCTTC; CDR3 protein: CSARDYGSRSSYNEQFF
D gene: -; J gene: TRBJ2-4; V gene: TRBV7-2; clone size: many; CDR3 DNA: TGTGCCAGCAGCCCCCGGGGGGCCGACAAAAACATTCAGTACTTC; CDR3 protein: CASSPRGADKNIQYF
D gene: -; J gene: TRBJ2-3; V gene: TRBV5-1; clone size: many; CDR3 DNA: TGCGCCAGCAGCTTGTTCGGGGCCACAGATACGCAGTATTTT; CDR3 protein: CASSLFGATDTQYF
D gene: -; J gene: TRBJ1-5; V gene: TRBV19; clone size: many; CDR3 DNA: TGTGCCAGTAGTATCCGGGGAAGAGGCAATCAGCCCCAGCATTTT; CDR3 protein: CASSIRGRGNQPQHF